This entry is about one T cell receptor (beta chain). Its specificity is not known. The sample belongs to a study of early T cells in non-severe SARS-CoV-2 infection. Study-wide background: Unsorted whole blood bulk RNA was sequenced, with unpaired chains.

Overall study results and limits: Anti-spike CD8 responses were favored in VDJdb matching, and private and CD4 specificities were missed.

Each cDNA molecule carried a unique molecular identifier. TCRdb re-called the 5' RACE reads through MiXCR, storing one row per CDR3 protein. The repertoire includes about 89,000 distinct CDR3 sequences, over 12% of them detected once, and just under 0.6% sits in the top ten. The TCR originated in an adult who was a healthcare worker with PCR-confirmed SARS-CoV-2 infection or an uninfected control (not recorded which). Sequences were obtained from whole blood.

In DNA, the CDR3 is TGTGCCAGTAGTATAGATCTCGGGACTCCGCCCCAGCATTTT. Amino acid sequence: CASSIDLGTPPQHF. The chain combines TRBV19 with TRBJ1-5, with D maybe TRBD1 (5 bases). The germline V and J ends were trimmed by 0 bases and 9 bases, with 12 bases remaining between them. The CDR3 is 14 residues long. The germline V gene has CDR1 LNHDA and CDR2 SQIVND (reference sequence).